This T cell receptor (beta chain) was sequenced during a study of OX40 agonist ivuxolimab in advanced cancers. Regarding the research as a whole: The costimulatory receptor OX40 (CD134) was targeted by ivuxolimab, a fully human IgG2 agonistic monoclonal antibody. The purpose of peripheral TCRbeta sequencing was to test whether ivuxolimab changed TCR sequence diversity and led to clonal T-cell expansion. The dose-escalation cohort was approximately 83% male with a mean age of approximately 60 years, ranging from 23 to 79. Intravenous ivuxolimab was administered to patients every 2 weeks at six dose levels: 0.01, 0.1, 0.3, 1.5, 3 and 10 mg/kg. Partial responses occurred in three dose-escalation patients, of whom one had hepatocellular carcinoma and two had cutaneous melanoma. Patients were allowed to have had prior anti-PD-1, anti-PD-L1 or anti-CTLA-4 therapy, and approximately 40% of the dose-escalation patients had previously received checkpoint inhibitors. Of the approximately 50 dose-escalation patients, hepatocellular carcinoma was present in approximately 20, melanoma in roughly 15, renal cell carcinoma in 9 and head and neck cancer in 9. The paper reports the monotherapy dose-escalation portion (N of about 47 patients) of the phase I ivuxolimab trial. The full study reports these points: At doses of 0.1 to 3.0 mg/kg, clonal expansion of both CD4+ and CD8+ T cells in blood was seen between baseline and week 6. In partial responders in the 0.1-3.0 mg/kg groups, normalized peripheral clonal expansion was found to be among the lowest, especially among CD8+ T cells. After ivuxolimab, CD8+ T cells had more expanded clones than CD4+ T cells on average. The antigen specificity of the clonally expanded peripheral T cells was not determined. Low levels of normalized T-cell clonal expansion were also shown by some nonresponding patients.

Genomic DNA was isolated from the sorted cells so that the TCRbeta CDR3 region could be sequenced. TCRbeta CDR3 regions were sequenced using the immunoSEQ Assay. Not all clones reach the TCRdb copy of this immuneACCESS table, which keeps in-frame sequences only. Checked studies attribute under half of the gap to unresolved V genes and leave the rest unexplained. The sample table shows some 130,000 clones, and 80% to 90% are seen once. The ten largest make up around 0.57% of the sample. A word on this clone: Its antigen is still unknown. No base qualities exist here, and no much larger clone lies one base off it.

From V the trimming removes 6 bases and from J it removes 5 bases, while the gene matches leave 13 bases of the junction unaccounted for. The germline V gene encodes CDR1 MDHEN and CDR2 SYDVKM. The cysteine opens and the phenylalanine closes a CDR3 of 16 amino acids. The CDR3 DNA has 48 bases and is translated from base 1. The trial excluded patients who had a history of autoimmune disease or who were on systemic immunosuppression. In every dose cohort, peripheral blood was drawn for TCR sequencing at baseline, cycle 4 day 1, and cycle 7 day 1. The samples were drawn from a first-in-human, open-label, multicenter phase I dose-escalation trial of ivuxolimab. Adults with locally advanced or metastatic head and neck squamous cell, hepatocellular, melanoma or renal cell carcinoma were enrolled in the trial. Before TCR sequencing, CD4+ and CD8+ T cells were separately sorted from peripheral blood.

The sequence was collected from an adult with an advanced solid tumor such as melanoma, head and neck, liver or kidney cancer. The sample was CD4+ or CD8+ T cells sorted from blood, taken in a trial of the OX40 agonist ivuxolimab. Recombination joined TRBV28 with TRBJ2-1; TRBD1 matches 7 bases in the middle. For the CDR3, the sequence is CASRSGQTFLNNEQFF. The DNA is TGTGCCAGCAGGTCGGGACAGACATTCCTTAACAATGAGCAGTTCTTC.